This T cell receptor (beta chain) is drawn from a study of blood T cell repertoires in COVID-19. Background on the study: The United States, Italy and Spain provided the acute and convalescent COVID-19 samples. PBMCs, B-cell-depleted T cells, or T cells were the source of the cDNA or gDNA that made up the material.

The authors' processing: Amplification of reference gene primers was used by the study to estimate nucleated cell counts. Only in-frame clones appear in the TCRdb table, and some are missing; sequencing was by immunoSEQ multiplex PCR. Clone size and V and J calls were adopted from that table, with D and trimming inferred from the DNA. Here the sample spans 34,000 or so clones, about 90% being singletons. Germline CDR1 reads MGHRA; CDR2 reads YSYEKL. Between the trimmed V and J ends, which lost 3 bases and 4 bases, there was a span of 7 bases. The CDR3 loop spans 13 amino acids. This clone appeared a single time.

The sequence was obtained from a man aged 45-65 years with active or convalescent COVID-19. Sequenced material: peripheral blood. The rearrangement joins TRBV4-1 to TRBJ1-3, with no clear D. CDR3 sequence (DNA): TGCGCCAGCAGCCAGTTAGTAGGAAACACCATATATTTT. Residues: CASSQLVGNTIYF.